This T cell receptor beta chain originates from a study of control samples from healthy donors and cancer patients. The CDR3 spans 14 residues. V shed 0 bases and J shed 3 bases, with 10 bases lying between them. Per the germline V gene, CDR1 is SGHRS and CDR2 is YFSETQ. Measured with immunoSEQ multiplex PCR; TCRdb has only the in-frame clones, and not every one. The data contain roughly 88,000 clones, 91% of them singletons. This sequence originates from a man aged 50-59 years in good health. The chain has TRBV5-1 and TRBJ2-7; D uncertain. The sample consisted of blood. CDR3 coding DNA: TGCGCCAGCAGCTTGGAGGCCCGTAACTACGAGCAGTACTTC. Amino acid sequence: CASSLEARNYEQYF. The variable domain in full, completed from reference TRBV5-1 and TRBJ2-7, reads KAGVTQTPRYLIKTRGQQVTLSCSPISGHRSVSWYQQTPGQGLQFLFEYFSETQRNKGNFPGRFSGRQFSNSRSEMNVSTLELGDSALYLCASSLEARNYEQYFGPGTRLTVT.